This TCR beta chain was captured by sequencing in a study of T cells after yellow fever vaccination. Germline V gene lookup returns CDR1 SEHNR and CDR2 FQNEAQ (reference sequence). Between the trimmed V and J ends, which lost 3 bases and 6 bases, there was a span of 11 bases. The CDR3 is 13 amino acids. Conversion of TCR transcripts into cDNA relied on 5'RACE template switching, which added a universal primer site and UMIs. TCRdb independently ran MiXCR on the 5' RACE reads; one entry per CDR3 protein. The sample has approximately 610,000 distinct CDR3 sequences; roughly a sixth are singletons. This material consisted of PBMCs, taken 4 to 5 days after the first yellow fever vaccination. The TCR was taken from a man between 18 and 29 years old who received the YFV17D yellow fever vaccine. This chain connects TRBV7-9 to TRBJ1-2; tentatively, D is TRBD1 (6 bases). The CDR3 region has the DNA TGTGCCAGCAGCTTCGTACAGGGCGATGGCTACACCTTC. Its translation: CASSFVQGDGYTF.